One sample yielded the 5 T cell receptor beta chains listed below, sequenced in a study of shared clonotypes between healthy human individuals. Assay: immunoSEQ multiplex PCR; the TCRdb copy retains only in-frame clones and omits some. The sample holds roughly 2,000,000 clones, over 85% seen once. Terminally differentiated effector memory CD45RA+ cells were excluded from the naive CD8 cells, which were CD45RO-negative and positively selected for CCR7. The specimen was naive CD8+ T cells from PBMCs. Receptors originate from a man younger than 35 in good health. Some clones in this sample may be carry-over from other donors' samples.

This clone has a single count. For the CDR3, the DNA is TGCGCCAGCAGCGGGGCCTACTTTGAGCAGTTCTTC. Its protein product is CASSGAYFEQFF. This rearrangement joins TRBV5-1 to TRBJ2-1; D is possibly TRBD1 (5 bases). CDR1 and CDR2 (germline): SGHRS, YFSETQ. There are 12 residues in the CDR3. The germline V and J ends were trimmed by 4 bases and 9 bases, with 11 bases remaining between them.

As regards this clone: One end of the junction does not line up with germline, which may come from a read error. V is TRBV27 and J is TRBJ2-3, with D possibly matching TRBD2 (5 bases). Germline lookup yields CDR1 MNHEY and CDR2 SMNVEV (reference sequence). The CDR3 sequence is 13 residues long. The chain's CDR3 is CASSLSSTYTQYF. The CDR3 DNA follows: TGTGCCAGCAGTCTGTCTAGCACATATACGCAGTATTTT.

In this sample, this clone turned up once. The genes are TRBV7-7 and TRBJ2-5, with D possibly matching TRBD2 (6 bases). CDR1 SSHAT and CDR2 FNYEAQ come from the germline V gene (reference sequence). The CDR3 consists of 18 residues. The V and J ends lost 1 base and 5 bases respectively, with 23 bases between them. The CDR3 DNA sequence: TGTGCCAGCAGCTTAGGGGACTTTGGTGTCGGTATCGGGGAGACCCAGTACTTC. Protein sequence: CASSLGDFGVGIGETQYF.

This sequence joins TRBV6-5 and TRBJ1-1, with 7 bases identical to TRBD1. CDR1 is MNHEY, CDR2 SVGAGI, per germline. V shed 6 bases, J shed 1 base, and the junction held 8 bases outside the gene matches. This CDR3 contains 15 residues. The CDR3 coding sequence is TGTGCCAGCAGGTCCGACAGGGCCCCGAACACTGAAGCTTTCTTT. The encoded protein is CASRSDRAPNTEAFF.

The J gene is TRBJ2-1, the V gene TRBV5-1, with 7 bases aligning to TRBD2. This CDR3 spans 16 amino acids. Germline CDR1 reads SGHRS; CDR2 reads YFSETQ. Losses at the gene ends were 0 bases for V and 8 bases for J; bases not matched to a gene: 11. For the CDR3, the DNA is TGCGCCAGCAGCTTGGGGGCTAGCGGTTTTCTCGATGAGCAGTTCTTC. Amino acid sequence: CASSLGASGFLDEQFF.